These T cell receptor beta chains were read from a single sample in a study of molecular identifiers for immune sequencing clone quantification. TCRdb reprocessed the PCR reads via MiXCR and lists one record per CDR3 protein. The sample contains 88,000 or so distinct CDR3 sequences, over 20% of which appear only once. Sequenced: naive CD8+ T cells from blood, with Jurkat cell RNA spiked in. Source of these receptors: a human donor in good health. Some libraries in this study had Jurkat cell RNA spiked in. The CDR3 runs from the conserved cysteine through the conserved F or W. The order of the fields is V gene, D gene, J gene, clone size, CDR3 protein, CDR3 DNA. The D gene is left open where the match is weak. Not all rows give a size; the values are once, few, many and, for expanded clones, a class.

>TRBV7-6|.|TRBJ2-2|few
CASSSGQGSTGELFF
TGTGCCAGCAGCTCCGGGCAGGGGAGCACCGGGGAGCTGTTTTTT
>TRBV7-8|.|TRBJ2-4|many
CATEPLAKNIQYF
TGTGCCACTGAACCTCTAGCCAAAAACATTCAGTACTTC
>TRBV3-1|.|TRBJ2-7|many
CASSQDGRYEQYF
TGTGCCAGCAGCCAAGATGGGCGGTACGAGCAGTACTTC
>TRBV7-2|.|TRBJ2-7|few
CASSLDGSSYEQYF
TGTGCCAGCAGCTTAGATGGGAGTTCGTACGAGCAGTACTTC
>TRBV20-1|TRBD2|TRBJ2-2|many
CSARDASSGTGELFF
TGCAGTGCTAGAGATGCCTCTAGCGGCACCGGGGAGCTGTTTTTT
>TRBV7-6|.|TRBJ1-5|many
CASSLSDNQPQHF
TGTGCCAGCAGCTTGTCAGACAATCAGCCCCAGCATTTT
>TRBV29-1|TRBD1|TRBJ2-7|many
CSVPNPVVDRGHEQYF
TGCAGCGTTCCAAATCCCGTCGTAGACAGGGGGCACGAGCAGTACTTC
>TRBV7-2|TRBD2|TRBJ2-1|.
CASSLRGTSGSANEQFF
TGTGCCAGCAGCTTAAGGGGGACTAGCGGGAGTGCCAATGAGCAGTTCTTC
>TRBV19|.|TRBJ1-1|.
CASSIRAGQMNTEAFF
TGTGCCAGTAGTATAAGGGCCGGACAAATGAACACTGAAGCTTTCTTT
>TRBV2|.|TRBJ1-5|many
CASMGSWSQNQPQHF
TGTGCCAGCATGGGGTCGTGGAGCCAAAATCAGCCCCAGCATTTT
>TRBV7-6|.|TRBJ1-3|many
CASSLTGNTIYF
TGTGCCAGCAGCCTAACTGGAAACACCATATATTTT
>TRBV7-3|.|TRBJ2-7|many
CASSSGAGEQYF
TGTGCCAGCAGCTCGGGGGCGGGCGAGCAGTACTTC
>TRBV6-4|TRBD2|TRBJ2-3|.
CASPPSVQAGVEDTQYF
TGTGCCAGCCCTCCTTCGGTTCAGGCGGGAGTTGAAGATACGCAGTATTTT
>TRBV11-2|TRBD2|TRBJ2-3|.
CASSWGGTVGASPPSDTQYF
TGTGCCAGCAGCTGGGGGGGAACAGTAGGGGCCTCGCCCCCATCGGATACGCAGTATTTT
>TRBV9|TRBD1|TRBJ1-1|.
CASSEQGQGGAEAFF
TGTGCCAGCAGCGAGCAAGGACAGGGGGGCGCTGAAGCTTTCTTT
>TRBV6-5|.|TRBJ2-6|many
CASSYSTSSGANVLTF
TGTGCCAGCAGTTACTCGACCAGCTCAGGGGCCAACGTCCTGACTTTC
>TRBV19|.|TRBJ2-1|.
CASRNRGFNEQFF
TGTGCCAGTAGAAATAGGGGGTTCAATGAGCAGTTCTTC
>TRBV11-3|TRBD1|TRBJ2-5|.
CASTPSGTVQETQYF
TGTGCCAGCACCCCATCCGGGACAGTTCAAGAGACCCAGTACTTC
>TRBV27|.|TRBJ2-3|many
CASSSMGSDTQYF
TGTGCCAGCAGTTCCATGGGGTCAGATACGCAGTATTTT
>TRBV6-5|.|TRBJ1-1|few
CASRPGNTEAFF
TGTGCCAGCCGTCCTGGGAACACTGAAGCTTTCTTT
>TRBV29-1|TRBD2|TRBJ2-3|.
CSVTTGTSGVLDTQYF
TGCAGCGTTACGACGGGTACTAGCGGGGTTTTAGATACGCAGTATTTT
>TRBV6-2/TRBV6-3|.|TRBJ2-7|many
CASSLWGPEQYF
TGTGCCAGCAGCCTTTGGGGACCCGAGCAGTACTTC
>TRBV20-1|.|TRBJ2-7|few
CSARKVGTASYEQYF
TGCAGTGCTAGAAAAGTTGGGACGGCATCCTACGAGCAGTACTTC
>TRBV7-9|.|TRBJ2-3|many
CASSPPTSTDTQYF
TGTGCCAGCAGCCCGCCGACCAGCACAGATACGCAGTATTTT
>TRBV20-1|TRBD2|TRBJ2-3|many
CSAPLAGGTDTQYF
TGCAGTGCCCCCCTAGCGGGAGGCACAGATACGCAGTATTTT
>TRBV28|.|TRBJ1-1|many
CASSLYGGMYTEAFF
TGTGCCAGCAGCCTGTACGGGGGGATGTACACTGAAGCTTTCTTT